The entry below describes one T cell receptor (beta chain). The data derive from a study of blood T cell repertoires in COVID-19. Using immunoSEQ multiplex PCR, the repertoire was profiled, and TCRdb retains in-frame clones only, with some absent. The data hold 200,000 to 250,000 clones, with 70% to 90% observed a single time. The CDR3 totals 14 residues. Germline V CDR1 and CDR2: SGDLS, YYNGEE. Trimming took off 4 bases at V and 7 bases at J, with 15 bases between the two ends. Sequenced sample: peripheral blood. This rearrangement joins TRBV9 to TRBJ2-1; D possibly corresponds to TRBD2 (5 bases). This TCR was sampled from a man aged 25-45 years with COVID-19, enrolled during active disease. As DNA, the CDR3 is TGTGCCAGCAGCTCCCCTGGTCGGGGAAATGAGCAGTTCTTC. Its translation is CASSSPGRGNEQFF. Looking up the rest from reference TRBV9 and TRBJ2-1 gives the full variable domain: DSGVTQTPKHLITATGQRVTLRCSPRSGDLSVYWYQQSLDQGLQFLIQYYNGEERAKGNILERFSAQQFPDLHSELNLSSLELGDSALYFCASSSPGRGNEQFFGPGTRLTVL.